Following are 26 T cell receptor beta chains from one sample sequenced in a study of identical twins. TCRdb passed the 5' RACE reads through MiXCR, listing each CDR3 protein once. The sample has roughly 770,000 distinct CDR3 sequences, around a sixth seen once. The same specimen was also included in a second study, on T cells expressing NK-cell markers.

The sequenced material came from PBMCs. The receptors shown here come from a woman aged 18-30 years in good health.

The V and J genes are TRBV7-8 and TRBJ2-3; D might be TRBD1 (6 bases). The CDR3 runs to 16 residues. Germline CDR1 is SGHVS and CDR2 is FQNEAQ. Trimming took off 5 bases at V and 3 bases at J, with 18 bases between the two ends. The CDR3 DNA is TGTGCCAGCAGCCATCCTACAGGGATCAGGACAGATACGCAGTATTTT. The encoded protein is CASSHPTGIRTDTQYF.

This clonotype was observed a few times. The chain couples TRBV5-6 to TRBJ2-3, with a possible D match to TRBD1 (5 bases). Trimming left V 2 bases short and J 0 bases short, with 10 bases between. The germline gives CDR1 SGHDT, CDR2 YYEEEE. The CDR3 covers 15 residues. CDR3 protein: CASSFRASSTDTQYF. For the CDR3, the DNA is TGTGCCAGCAGCTTCAGGGCTTCTAGCACAGATACGCAGTATTTT.

V usage is TRBV5-1 and J usage is TRBJ2-7, with TRBD1 matching over 8 bases. The V gene's germline CDR1 is SGHRS and CDR2 YFSETQ. CDR3 size: 14 residues. V lost 7 bases to trimming and J lost 2 bases; unmatched junction nucleotides: 8. CDR3 residues: CASARTGGTYEQYF. The CDR3 DNA reads as TGCGCCAGCGCCCGTACAGGGGGAACCTACGAGCAGTACTTC.

The V call is TRBV12-3 or TRBV12-4, the J call TRBJ1-4; D is uncertain. Between the trimmed V and J ends, which lost 5 bases and 10 bases, there was a span of 14 bases. The CDR3 sequence is 13 residues long. The DNA for the CDR3 is TGTGCCAGCAGTCTCCAAAGGGCTGCAAAACTGTTTTTT. This gives the protein CASSLQRAAKLFF.

This clonotype was recorded at least ten times. The chain couples TRBV12-3 or TRBV12-4 to TRBJ1-1; D is uncertain. The CDR3 has 13 amino acids. V lost 5 bases and J lost 2, with 9 bases in between. The CDR3 nucleotides are TGTGCCAGCAGTCTCAAGACTAACACTGAAGCTTTCTTT. Its translation is CASSLKTNTEAFF.

The CDR3 DNA sequence: TGTGCCAGCAACGCGGCTGACAATGAGCAGTTCTTC. Encoded protein: CASNAADNEQFF. The rearrangement links TRBV11-3 to TRBJ2-1; no clear D gene. CDR1 SGHNT and CDR2 YENEEA come from the germline V gene. The CDR3 length is 12 residues. V gave up 7 bases and J gave up 5 bases, with 9 bases separating them.

V gene TRBV20-1 combines with J gene TRBJ2-2; D gene uncertain. The CDR3 extends over 12 amino acids. CDR1 DFQATT and CDR2 SNEGSKA come from the germline V gene (reference sequence). Trimming pared 5 bases from V and 1 base from J, leaving 5 bases between. For the CDR3, the DNA is TGCAGTGCTCGACAGAACACCGGGGAGCTGTTTTTT. Its protein is CSARQNTGELFF.

This clonotype was detected only a few times. The gene calls are TRBV27 and TRBJ2-1, with 7 bases aligning to TRBD2. This CDR3 has 15 amino acids. V shed 7 bases and J 4 bases; nucleotides not matched to a gene: 10. Germline CDR1 MNHEY, CDR2 SMNVEV (reference sequence). As DNA, the CDR3 is TGTGCCAGCAAGAGGACGGGGGGTTTTTACAATGAGCAGTTCTTC. Encoded protein: CASKRTGGFYNEQFF.

This clonotype was seen a handful of times. This chain links TRBV5-1 with TRBJ2-1; D may be TRBD1 (5 bases). The CDR3 spans 15 residues. The V end was cut by 4 bases, the J end by 3 bases, with 14 bases between. CDR1 is SGHRS and CDR2 is YFSETQ in the germline V gene. The CDR3 DNA follows: TGCGCCAGCAGCCCCTCAGGGATCCGCTACAATGAGCAGTTCTTC. This translates into CASSPSGIRYNEQFF.

The chain combines TRBV20-1 with TRBJ2-3; tentatively, D is TRBD2 (5 bases). The length of the CDR3 is 14 residues. The germline V and J ends were trimmed by 3 bases and 5 bases, with 15 bases remaining between them. Germline V CDR1 and CDR2: DFQATT, SNEGSKA (reference sequence). CDR3 residues: CSASLRDGEDTQYF. CDR3 coding DNA: TGCAGTGCTAGTCTCCGGGATGGTGAAGATACGCAGTATTTT.

This clonotype was counted only a few times. The chain carries TRBV3-1 and TRBJ2-3; D is perhaps TRBD2 (6 bases). The V gene's germline CDR1 is LGHDT and CDR2 YNNKEL (reference sequence). V was clipped by 1 base and J by 1 base, with 12 bases between them. This CDR3 is 16 amino acids long. For the CDR3, the DNA is TGTGCCAGCAGCCAAGTCGCGGGATGGGGCACAGATACGCAGTATTTT. Translating it yields CASSQVAGWGTDTQYF.

The V and J genes are TRBV20-1 and TRBJ1-5, with D perhaps TRBD1 (5 bases). The CDR3 is made up of 17 amino acids. Germline V CDR1 and CDR2: DFQATT, SNEGSKA (reference sequence). Deletions cut 2 bases from V and 4 bases from J, with 21 bases between. DNA for the CDR3: TGCAGTGCTAGATTGGGTCTGGGACGGAGCTTTAATCAGCCCCAGCATTTT. It encodes CSARLGLGRSFNQPQHF.

The chain couples TRBV12-3 or TRBV12-4 to TRBJ2-5, with TRBD2 matching 7 bases. CDR3 length: 13 amino acids. Germline trimming cut 6 bases from V and 1 base from J; bases unmatched to any gene: 2. The CDR3 nucleotides are TGTGCCAGCAGGGGACTAATCCAAGAGACCCAGTACTTC. Its protein is CASRGLIQETQYF.

The V gene is TRBV20-1, the J gene TRBJ2-3, with 11 bases that match TRBD2. The V gene's germline CDR1 is DFQATT and CDR2 SNEGSKA (reference sequence). This CDR3 has 16 amino acids. Germline trimming cut 1 base from V and 5 bases from J; bases unmatched to any gene: 8. CDR3 amino acids: CSARVRGLAGGDTQYF. In DNA form, the CDR3 reads TGCAGTGCTAGAGTACGGGGGCTAGCGGGGGGAGATACGCAGTATTTT.

A few counts support this clonotype. At one of its ends the junction is not consistent with the germline gene, which may arise from a read error. V and J are TRBV7-6 and TRBJ1-5; D is undetermined. The CDR3 loop spans 13 amino acids. Germline V gene sequence: CDR1 SGHVS, CDR2 FNYEAQ. CDR3 loop: CASSLAMYHPQHF. The CDR3, as DNA: TGTGCCAGCAGCTTAGCCATGTATCACCCCCAGCATTTT.

This clonotype was detected only a few times. This sequence joins TRBV4-3 and TRBJ2-1; TRBD2 matches at 12 bases. The V segment lost 9 bases and the J segment 2 bases; nucleotides outside the gene matches: 14. The CDR3 runs 18 residues. Germline CDR1 reads LGHNA; CDR2 reads YSLEER. CDR3 region: CASLSCLAGGNPYNEQFF. DNA of the CDR3: TGCGCCAGTTTAAGCTGTCTAGCGGGAGGGAACCCCTACAATGAGCAGTTCTTC.

This clonotype has just a few counts. The rearrangement links TRBV5-1 to TRBJ1-1; D gene uncertain. CDR3 size: 15 residues. Germline CDR1 reads SGHRS; CDR2 reads YFSETQ. The V and J ends lost 4 bases and 1 base respectively, with 14 bases between them. Here the CDR3 reads CASSPTTAGNTEAFF. The CDR3 coding sequence is TGCGCCAGCAGCCCGACTACGGCAGGGAACACTGAAGCTTTCTTT.

The V gene is TRBV29-1, the J gene TRBJ1-2; D is uncertain. The V and J ends lost 1 base and 3 bases respectively, with 6 bases between them. Germline-derived CDR1 and CDR2 are SQVTM and ANQGSEA. The CDR3 loop spans 12 amino acids. CDR3 sequence reads: CSVEANDYGYTF. CDR3 coding DNA: TGCAGCGTTGAAGCGAATGACTATGGCTACACCTTC.

V is TRBV6-1 and J is TRBJ1-6; D not certain. Germline lookup yields CDR1 MNHNS and CDR2 SASEGT. This CDR3 spans 12 amino acids. Trimming took off 6 bases at V and 11 bases at J, with 11 bases between the two ends. The CDR3 loop is CASSPMDPPLHF. In nucleotides, the CDR3 is TGTGCCAGCAGCCCCATGGACCCACCCCTCCACTTT.

This clonotype was counted only a few times. The chain couples TRBV9 to TRBJ2-1, with D perhaps given as TRBD1 or TRBD2 (7 bases each). Germline V CDR1 and CDR2: SGDLS, YYNGEE. V dropped 3 bases and J dropped 15 bases, with 19 bases sitting between them. The CDR3 runs to 13 residues. CDR3 sequence: CASSGGGGTALFF. The CDR3 nucleotides read TGTGCCAGCAGCGGGGGGGGAGGGACAGCGCTGTTCTTC.

This clonotype was seen a handful of times. This chain links TRBV20-1 with TRBJ2-7; 14 nucleotides agree with TRBD2. V trimming: 6 bases; J trimming: 5 bases; junction bases outside the gene matches: 3. Germline CDR1 DFQATT, CDR2 SNEGSKA (reference sequence). The CDR3 sequence is 13 residues long. CDR3 amino acids: CSAGTSGSHEQYF. CDR3 DNA: TGCAGTGCCGGGACTAGCGGGAGCCACGAGCAGTACTTC.

Regarding this clonotype: A much more abundant neighbour one base away suggests this may be a read error. This chain links TRBV11-3 with TRBJ2-5; 7 nucleotides line up with TRBD1. The CDR3 spans 13 residues. Losses at the gene ends were 6 bases for V and 2 bases for J; bases not matched to a gene: 3. CDR1 and CDR2 (germline): SGHNT, YENEEA. The DNA of the CDR3 is TGTGCCAGCAGACGACAGGGACAAGAGACCCAGTACTTC. Translating gives CASRRQGQETQYF.

This rearrangement joins TRBV9 to TRBJ1-6, with unresolved D. The CDR3 covers 15 residues. Germline V gene lookup returns CDR1 SGDLS and CDR2 YYNGEE. Trimming removed 0 bases at V and 8 bases at J, with 12 bases between. This CDR3 is CASSVEESIYSPLHF. The CDR3 DNA is TGTGCCAGCAGCGTAGAGGAATCGATTTATTCACCCCTCCACTTT. Looking up the rest from reference TRBV9 and TRBJ1-6 gives the full variable domain: DSGVTQTPKHLITATGQRVTLRCSPRSGDLSVYWYQQSLDQGLQFLIQYYNGEERAKGNILERFSAQQFPDLHSELNLSSLELGDSALYFCASSVEESIYSPLHFGNGTRLTVT.

This clonotype was observed a single time. Here the CDR3 DNA reads TGCAGTGCCAGCGACGGCTCCCTCCTCTATGGCTACACCTTC. This encodes CSASDGSLLYGYTF. The chain has TRBV20-1 and TRBJ1-2; D gene ambiguous. This CDR3 spans 14 amino acids. The germline V gene encodes CDR1 DFQATT and CDR2 SNEGSKA (reference sequence). Trimming stripped 6 bases from V and 4 bases from J, with 18 bases between.

The genes are TRBV29-1 and TRBJ2-1; no firm D call. Germline assignment: CDR1 SQVTM and CDR2 ANQGSEA. The CDR3 totals 14 residues. Trimming pared 3 bases from V and 8 bases from J, leaving 17 bases between. The CDR3 sequence is CSVELGWGGDEQFF. The CDR3 DNA follows: TGCAGCGTTGAGCTGGGATGGGGTGGAGATGAGCAGTTCTTC.

This clonotype was picked up a small number of times. The rearrangement joins TRBV7-2 to TRBJ2-2; the D is unclear. V was clipped by 6 bases and J by 1 base, with 9 bases between them. This CDR3 comprises 14 residues. Germline loops: CDR1 SGHTA, CDR2 FQGNSA. CDR3 DNA: TGTGCCAGCAGAACAACACGGAACACCGGGGAGCTGTTTTTT. It is translated as CASRTTRNTGELFF.